This entry concerns a single T cell receptor (beta chain). The data belong to a study of blood T cell repertoires in COVID-19. For the study at large: The United States, Italy and Spain provided the acute and convalescent COVID-19 samples. The cDNA or gDNA used as material had been derived from T cells, B-cell-depleted T cells, or PBMCs.

Per the germline V gene, CDR1 is LNHDA and CDR2 is SQIVND (reference sequence). Trimming took off 3 bases at V and 7 bases at J, with 19 bases between the two ends. CDR3 length: 16 residues. Original processing methods: Reference gene primer amplification gave nucleated cell count estimates. The repertoire was sequenced with immunoSEQ multiplex PCR; TCRdb's copy has only in-frame clones and lacks some. V, J and clone size are those of that table, while D and trimming were read from the DNA. The sample lists 25,000 to 30,000 clones, about 89% occurring once. The TCR was taken from a man between 70 and 80 years old with active COVID-19. The sample consisted of peripheral blood. J is TRBJ2-4 and V is TRBV19, with D possibly matching TRBD2 (5 bases). CDR3: CASSIVRLRSGNIQYF. The CDR3 bases are TGTGCCAGTAGTATCGTGAGACTCCGATCGGGGAACATTCAGTACTTC. Full variable domain (rest looked up from reference TRBV19 and TRBJ2-4): DGGITQSPKYLFRKEGQNVTLSCEQNLNHDAMYWYRQDPGQGLRLIYYSQIVNDFQKGDIAEGYSVSREKKESFPLTVTSAQKNPTAFYLCASSIVRLRSGNIQYFGAGTRLSVL.